The T cell receptor (beta chain) described here comes from a study of cytomegalovirus exposure and HLA in healthy donors listed by TCRdb under 2017. Concerning the study at large: According to an earlier analysis of 550 to 700 of the donors, 150 million to 200 million T cells yielded 100 million or so unique TCR beta sequences and less than 300 Gb of sequence data. An early release covering roughly 600 HLA-typed donors comprised approximately 300 gigabases of sequencing data and around 85 million unique TCR sequences. Of the approximately 400 genotyped donors, approximately 83% fell in the genetic ancestry cluster associated with self-reported Caucasian donors. The study aimed to test whether signatures of past pathogen exposure could be identified by cataloging public T cell receptors. The study profiled the T cell repertoires of hundreds of subjects by immunosequencing and related them to cytomegalovirus serostatus. A separate validation cohort of some 130 different subjects was used in addition to the 666-subject first cohort. The study combined high-throughput TCR immunosequencing, statistical association of individual TCRs with disease status, and machine learning to predict cytomegalovirus infection status. A later analysis re-analyzed previously published TCR beta repertoires from hundreds of donors and added high-resolution HLA genotyping to study TCR occurrence patterns. Rather than drawing on any new phenotypic data, the later analysis identified candidate immune exposures from TCR beta sequences and the way those sequences occurred across donors. An earlier analysis of 587 of the donors applied high-throughput TCR beta sequencing to assess whether each TCR beta V gene segment acted as functional or pseudogenic. Donor age, sex, ethnicity and CMV serostatus were compiled alongside the repertoire data. Genome-wide SNP genotypes for about 65% of the 666 donors were used in a later genetic analysis, which treated that subset as a discovery cohort. All discovery cohort repertoires had been generated using a single sequencing platform. Class I and class II HLA loci were covered by the typing at four-digit resolution. The number of donors typed differed by locus, with about 629-640 for A, B, C, DRB1 and DQB1, 522 for DQA1, under 610 for DPA1, and some 450 for DPB1. Because of strong linkage in the cohort, roughly five DR-DQ haplotypes were treated as single units for association and clustering. On average, roughly 250,000 unique TCR beta nucleotide sequences were sequenced per donor among more than 350 genotyped donors of the cohort, with 15% to 20% of those sequences being non-productive. Overall study results and their limits: A group of highly shared sequence variants was considered likely to be a technical artifact of the sequencing pipeline. The study listed over 150 TCR beta chains as associated with cytomegalovirus. According to a later analysis, parvovirus B19, influenza, CMV and Epstein-Barr virus appeared linked to several top co-occurrence clusters. The only immune exposure information available for the cohort was CMV serostatus. In a later analysis, most CMV-associated TCR beta chains were found to appear HLA-restricted, with HLA associations seemingly driven largely by CMV exposure. Across donors, most TCR sequences were observed very rarely, whereas some public TCRs were present in many individuals. The authors suggested that the approach could potentially be extended to other disease states and immunological phenotypes. Some IMGT-functional V segments, including TRBV6-2 and TRBV6-3, could not be distinguished by the 87-base-pair reads and were therefore excluded. A later analysis found that HLA-associated TCR beta chains were more clonally expanded and had lower generation probabilities than equally common non-associated chains. Because counts were too low, roughly 16 rarely observed V segments, including chromosome 9 orphons, were left out of the earlier analysis of about 620 of the donors. A few of the identified cytomegalovirus-associated TCR beta chains were confirmed in vitro to be specific for cytomegalovirus antigens. An association between a missense DCLRE1C variant and V-gene and J-gene trimming of TCR beta chains was found in a later genetic analysis and replicated in an independent cohort. A further reported finding was that TCR beta sequences accurately predicted the HLA-A and HLA-B alleles for most subjects in the first cohort. When HLA alleles, especially DR and DQ, strongly co-occurred, attributing TCR associations to individual alleles was difficult. At a false discovery rate of 0.05, a later analysis linked about 17,000 TCR beta sequences to specific HLA alleles. A later analysis found that TCR association rates varied across HLA loci, with DRB1 alleles showing the most associated TCRs and HLA-C alleles the fewest. Presence/absence analyses assumed roughly uniform sequencing depth across donors, an assumption that may not hold. In this cohort, only TCR beta chains were sequenced, and detectable features were limited by the absence of alpha or paired-chain data. A later genetic analysis reported fewer N-insertions in productive TCRs among donors in an Asian-associated ancestry cluster than the roughly 640-donor mean. Because some donors lacked HLA typing at each locus, the association tests relied only on the typed subset. Correlated functional status among segregating V segments might reflect linkage disequilibrium, but an unknown experimental factor could not be ruled out. The classifier was reported to diagnose cytomegalovirus status with high specificity and sensitivity in both the original and validation cohorts. An earlier analysis of some 590 of the donors showed that most TCR beta V segments appeared in productive rearrangements either about 90% or about 30% of the time, which broadly matched IMGT annotations.

This clone was recorded once. It has no known antigen specificity. Base qualities are not at hand, and no much larger clone is one base apart. Germline trimming amounts to 3 bases on V and 1 base on J, with 1 as the count of junction bases outside the gene matches. The CDR3 covers 14 residues, taking in both the cysteine and the phenylalanine. Of the read, only the CDR3 DNA is kept; its 42 bases are in frame from base 1. The germline V gene supplies CDR1 SGHTA and CDR2 FQGNSA. The cohort consisted of hundreds of healthy bone marrow donors. All cohort members were sampled while nominally healthy, although unrecorded immune exposures were likely present. Of the approximately 670 cohort members, 250 to 300 had positive CMV serostatus and about 360 had negative CMV serostatus, and CMV serostatus was not recorded for the donor. Every donor gave a peripheral blood sample, and the peripheral blood mononuclear cells from that sample were used for TCR beta sequencing. The Qiagen DNeasy Blood Extraction Kit was used to extract genomic DNA from the blood cell samples.

Preparation of the library involved the immunoSEQ multiplex PCR assay. A mixture of 60 forward primers for TCR Vbeta segments and 13 reverse primers for TCR Jbeta segments was used in the multiplex PCR. The CDR3 region of rearranged TCR beta genes was amplified from genomic DNA by a multiplex PCR assay. The amplified TCR beta libraries were sequenced on the Illumina HiSeq System as 87-base-pair reads. The authors' analysis ran thus. A later analysis tallied tens of millions of unique TCR beta chains across the 640 or so repertoires, and roughly 11 million of those chains were shared by two or more donors. A nearest-neighbor algorithm error-corrected the raw reads and collapsed the reads into unique sequences, merging closely related sequences to remove PCR and sequencing errors. V, D and J gene segments were assigned by aligning CDR3 sequences to IMGT reference sequences. For a sequence to be retained, a match of at least six nucleotides to both a V gene segment and a J gene segment was required. Rearrangements were classified as productive when the CDR3 lacked stop codons and remained in frame with V and J, and all other rearrangements were classified as non-productive. CDR3 was defined according to IMGT convention as the region running from the second conserved V-encoded cysteine to the conserved J-encoded phenylalanine. The earlier analysis of some 550 of the donors excluded any sequence lacking an unambiguous match to a single V gene segment. In an earlier analysis of around 590 of the donors, a V segment was called functional when productive rearrangements were above 56.7%, and segregating when the standard deviation between donors exceeded 5%. A statistical classification framework was built for diagnosing cytomegalovirus status from the catalog of TCR beta chain sequences. V and J gene assignment, in a later analysis, came from comparing TCR nucleotide sequences with IMGT/GENE-DB human TR gene sequences. In a later analysis, CDR3 sequences and most-parsimonious VDJ recombination scenarios were assigned using the TCRdist pipeline. In a later analysis, each TCR beta chain was defined by its CDR3 amino acid sequence together with its V-gene family, and reads without a unique V-gene family were excluded. To address suspected cross-contamination and a sequencing artifact, a later analysis removed 550 to 750 highly shared, low-generation-probability nucleotide sequences. For each public chain, a later analysis derived a clonal expansion index from normalized ranks of inferred template counts within each repertoire. In a later analysis, generation probabilities were computed with a VDJ recombination model fitted to out-of-frame rearrangements, and the resulting probabilities were checked against IGoR. Hypergeometric tests were used in a later analysis to score TCR-TCR, TCR-HLA and TCR-CMV co-occurrence, with a repertoire-size bias correction applied to the TCR pairs. A later analysis estimated false discovery rates by permuting HLA or CMV assignments 20 times. In a later analysis, co-occurring TCRs were grouped using DBSCAN, and TCRdist sequence similarity was added for clustering within HLA-allele-positive subsets. For co-occurrence clustering, repertoires with fewer than 30,000 or more than 120,000 public chains were excluded, along with five repertoires with anomalous nucleotide sharing. The immuneACCESS repertoire file appears here via TCRdb, limited to in-frame rearrangements. These files lack a portion of the clones; in checked studies, under half of the deficit traces to unresolved V genes, and the cause of the others is not known. V, J and clone size derive from that table, while D and trimming were established from the DNA sequence. Across this sample there are over 70,000 clones, with roughly 81% seen only once. In total, the top ten clones hold about an eighth of the sample.

The TCR comes from a human donor in good health. Sequenced input: PBMCs. This receptor chain uses TRBV7-2 and TRBJ1-1, with TRBD1 identical over 8 junction bases. The CDR3 sequence is CASSFGTGNTEAFF. The DNA sequence is TGTGCCAGCAGCTTTGGGACAGGGAACACTGAAGCTTTCTTT. The entire variable domain, with the stretches around the CDR3 drawn from the reference TRBV7-2 and TRBJ1-1 proteins, is GAGVSQSPSNKVTEKGKDVELRCDPISGHTALYWYRQSLGQGLEFLIYFQGNSAPDKSGLPSDRFSAERTGGSVSTLTIQRTQQEDSAVYLCASSFGTGNTEAFFGQGTRLTVV.